Given below is one TCR beta chain in context. Its antigen is not identified. Germline assignment: CDR1 MNHEY and CDR2 SVGAGI. CDR3 length equals 12 residues. V lost 10 bases, J lost 5 bases, and 14 bases lay in between. The method was immunoSEQ multiplex PCR; TCRdb's version includes in-frame clones alone and lacks a portion of them. This sample carries tens of thousands of clones, roughly 81% of them seen once, and the ten largest clones take about 8.8%. The data derive from a study of a mutant IDH1 vaccine in newly diagnosed glioma. Study-level background: Vaccines began 4-6 weeks after radiotherapy alone, or with temozolomide cycles.

Time point defined: week 23, last vaccination. A 20-mer mutant IDH1 peptide at 300 ug was injected subcutaneously with topical imiquimod. The chain joins TRBV6-5 to TRBJ2-5; D may be TRBD2 (6 bases). The input for sequencing was PBMCs, taken from a glioma patient whose treatment included an IDH1 peptide vaccine. The origin of this receptor is a woman between 40 and 55 years old with glioma. Some clones in this sample may be carry-over from other donors' samples. This chain's CDR3 is CATARAGETQYF. DNA of the CDR3: TGTGCCACAGCCAGGGCGGGGGAGACCCAGTACTTC.